In its sample, the clone carrying this T cell receptor beta chain was seen a few times. This sample stems from a study of blood T cells in healthy people across ages. Alongside a J-beta primer mix, a sample-barcoded 5' primer served in a second PCR lasting roughly 6 to 11 cycles. One entry per CDR3 protein results from TCRdb running MiXCR on the 5' RACE reads. The table lists about 1.8 million distinct CDR3 sequences, around half of them singletons. CDR3 length equals 16 residues. V gave up 3 bases and J gave up 5 bases; unmatched junction bases: 7. Germline V gene lookup returns CDR1 MDHEN and CDR2 SYDVKM. Peripheral blood was drawn, ten milliliters per donor.

V and J are TRBV28 and TRBJ2-5; 12 bases line up with TRBD2. The source of this sequence is a woman between 35 and 50 years old in good health. The sample taken for sequencing was blood. The CDR3 loop reads CASSFPASGGAETQYF. The CDR3 nucleotides are TGTGCCAGCAGTTTTCCCGCTAGCGGGGGGGCGGAGACCCAGTACTTC.